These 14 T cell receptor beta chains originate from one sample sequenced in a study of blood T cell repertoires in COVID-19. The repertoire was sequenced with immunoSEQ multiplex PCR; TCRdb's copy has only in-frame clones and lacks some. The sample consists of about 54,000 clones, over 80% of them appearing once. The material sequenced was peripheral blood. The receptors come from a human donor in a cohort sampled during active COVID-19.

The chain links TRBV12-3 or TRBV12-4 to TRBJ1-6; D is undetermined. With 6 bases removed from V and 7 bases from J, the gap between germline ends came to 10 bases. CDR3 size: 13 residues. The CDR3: CASSYGRNSPLHF. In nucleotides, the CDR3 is TGTGCCAGCAGCTATGGGAGAAATTCACCCCTCCACTTT.

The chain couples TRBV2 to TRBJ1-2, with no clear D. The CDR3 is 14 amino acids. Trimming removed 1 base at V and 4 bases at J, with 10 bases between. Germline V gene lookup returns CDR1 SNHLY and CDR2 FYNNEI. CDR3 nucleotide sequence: TGTGCCAGCAGTGAAGTGGCAGGCTTCTATGGCTACACCTTC. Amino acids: CASSEVAGFYGYTF. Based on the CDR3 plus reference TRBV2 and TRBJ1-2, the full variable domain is EPEVTQTPSHQVTQMGQEVILRCVPISNHLYFYWYRQILGQKVEFLVSFYNNEISEKSEIFDDQFSVERPDGSNFTLKIRSTKLEDSAMYFCASSEVAGFYGYTFGSGTRLTVV.

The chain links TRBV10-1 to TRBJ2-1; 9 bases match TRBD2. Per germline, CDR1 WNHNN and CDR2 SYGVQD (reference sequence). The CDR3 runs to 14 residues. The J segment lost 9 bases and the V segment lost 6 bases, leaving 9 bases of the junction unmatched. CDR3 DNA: TGCGCCAGCAGCGCTAGCGGGGAGCAGGGTGAGCAGTTCTTC. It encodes CASSASGEQGEQFF.

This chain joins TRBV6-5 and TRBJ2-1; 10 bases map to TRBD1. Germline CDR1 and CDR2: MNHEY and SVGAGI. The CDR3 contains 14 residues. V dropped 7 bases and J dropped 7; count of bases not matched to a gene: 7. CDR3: CASTWDRGGNEQFF. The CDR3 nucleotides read TGTGCCAGCACCTGGGACAGGGGAGGGAATGAGCAGTTCTTC.

CDR3 residues: CASSLEGRTGELFF. Here the CDR3 DNA reads TGCGCCAGCAGCTTGGAAGGGAGGACCGGGGAGCTGTTTTTT. The chain carries TRBV5-1 and TRBJ2-2; tentative D call: TRBD2 (6 bases). The CDR3 spans 14 residues. Trimming took 0 bases from V and 5 from J, leaving 8 bases between them. Per the germline V gene, CDR1 is SGHRS and CDR2 is YFSETQ.

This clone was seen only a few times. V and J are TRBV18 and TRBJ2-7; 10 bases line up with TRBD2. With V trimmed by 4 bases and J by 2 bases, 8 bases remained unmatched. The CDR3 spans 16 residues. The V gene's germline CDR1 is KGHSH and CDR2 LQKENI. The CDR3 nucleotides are TGTGCCAGCTCACGGCTAGCGGGAGTGAGAGCCTACGAGCAGTACTTC. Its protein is CASSRLAGVRAYEQYF.

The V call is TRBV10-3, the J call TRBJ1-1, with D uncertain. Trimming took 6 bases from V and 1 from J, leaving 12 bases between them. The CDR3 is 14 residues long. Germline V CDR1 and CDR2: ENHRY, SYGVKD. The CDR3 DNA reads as TGTGCCATCAGAGCGAGGGAGTCGAACACTGAAGCTTTCTTT. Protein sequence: CAIRARESNTEAFF.

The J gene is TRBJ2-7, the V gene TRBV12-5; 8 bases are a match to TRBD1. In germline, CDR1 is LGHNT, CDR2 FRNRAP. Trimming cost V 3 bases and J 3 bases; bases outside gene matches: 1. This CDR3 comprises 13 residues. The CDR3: CASGFTGGYEQYF. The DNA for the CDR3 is TGTGCTAGTGGTTTTACAGGGGGCTACGAGCAGTACTTC.

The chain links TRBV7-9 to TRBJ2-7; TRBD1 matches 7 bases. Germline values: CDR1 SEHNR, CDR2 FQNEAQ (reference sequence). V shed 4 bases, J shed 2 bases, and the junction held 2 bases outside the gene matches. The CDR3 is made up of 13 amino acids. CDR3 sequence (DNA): TGTGCCAGCAGCTCGGGACAGACCTACGAGCAGTACTTC. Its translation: CASSSGQTYEQYF.

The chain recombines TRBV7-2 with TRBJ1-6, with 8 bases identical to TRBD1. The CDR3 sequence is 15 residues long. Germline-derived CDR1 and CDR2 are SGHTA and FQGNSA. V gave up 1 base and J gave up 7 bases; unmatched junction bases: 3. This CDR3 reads CASSLGRQGNSPLHF. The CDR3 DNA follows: TGTGCCAGCAGCTTAGGTCGACAGGGGAATTCACCCCTCCACTTT.

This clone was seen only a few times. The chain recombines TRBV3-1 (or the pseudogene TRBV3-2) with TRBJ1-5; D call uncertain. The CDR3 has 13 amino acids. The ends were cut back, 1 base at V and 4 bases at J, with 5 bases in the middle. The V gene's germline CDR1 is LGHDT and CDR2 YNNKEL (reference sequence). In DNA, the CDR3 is TGTGCCAGCAGCCAAGTCCCTAATCAGCCCCAGCATTTT. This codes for CASSQVPNQPQHF.

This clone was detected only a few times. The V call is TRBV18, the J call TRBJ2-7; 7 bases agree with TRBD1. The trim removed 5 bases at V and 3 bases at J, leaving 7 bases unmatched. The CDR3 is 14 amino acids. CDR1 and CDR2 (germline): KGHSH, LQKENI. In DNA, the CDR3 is TGTGCCAGCTCATCGACAGGGAAGAGCTACGAGCAGTACTTC. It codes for CASSSTGKSYEQYF.

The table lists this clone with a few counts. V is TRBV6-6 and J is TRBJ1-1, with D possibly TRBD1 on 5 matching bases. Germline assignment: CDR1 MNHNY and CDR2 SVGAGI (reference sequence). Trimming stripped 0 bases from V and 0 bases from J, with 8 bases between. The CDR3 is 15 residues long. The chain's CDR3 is CASSYSGGMNTEAFF. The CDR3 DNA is TGTGCCAGCAGTTACTCGGGGGGAATGAACACTGAAGCTTTCTTT.

The CDR3 is CASSLGPGRGTGELFF. The CDR3 coding sequence is TGTGCCAGCAGCTTAGGCCCGGGCCGGGGCACCGGGGAGCTGTTTTTT. V usage is TRBV7-2 and J usage is TRBJ2-2, with a possible D match to TRBD2 (5 bases). CDR1 is SGHTA and CDR2 is FQGNSA in the germline V gene. V was clipped by 1 base and J by 4 bases, with 13 bases between them. This CDR3 is 16 amino acids long.